Presented here are 3 T cell receptor beta chains from one specimen sequenced in a study of T cell repertoires in cytomegalovirus infection. These receptors have no identified antigens. In TCRdb, the reads were re-called with MiXCR into one record per CDR3 protein. Among some 940,000 distinct CDR3 sequences listed, around 31% were seen once. The sequenced sample was cultured CD8+ T cells from PBMCs, obtained from culture after CMV antigen stimulation. These receptors were obtained from a human donor in good health (CMV status not recorded). Some clones in this sample may be carry-over from other donors' samples.

This clonotype was seen repeatedly, ten times or more. Given a much more abundant clone one base away, this may be a read error. The chain recombines TRBV7-9 with TRBJ1-1; no reliable D call. With 1 base removed from V and 5 bases from J, the gap between germline ends came to 5 bases. CDR3 length: 12 residues. Germline assignment: CDR1 SEHNR and CDR2 FQNEAQ (reference sequence). The CDR3 DNA follows: TGTGCCAGCAGCTTAGGGATGACTGAAGCTTTCTTT. This translates into CASSLGMTEAFF.

The V gene is TRBV7-2, the J gene TRBJ2-1; 14 positions agree with TRBD2. There are 16 residues in the CDR3. With V trimmed by 4 bases and J by 8 bases, 7 bases remained unmatched. Germline values: CDR1 SGHTA, CDR2 FQGNSA. The CDR3 DNA reads TGTGCCAGCAGCTCGTCCGGGACTAGCGGGGGCCATGAGCAGTTCTTC. Translated: CASSSSGTSGGHEQFF.

As concerns this clonotype: This may arise from a read error, as a much more abundant clone is one base away. The chain joins TRBV7-6 to TRBJ2-1, with D possibly being TRBD1 (5 bases). Germline loops: CDR1 SGHVS, CDR2 FNYEAQ. CDR3 length equals 12 residues. The CDR3 nucleotides are TGTACCAGCAGTTCAAAGGGGAATGAGCAGTTCTTC. Translation: CTSSSKGNEQFF. Using reference TRBV7-6 and TRBJ2-1 for the parts outside the CDR3, the full variable domain is GAGVSQSPRYKVTKRGQDVALRCDPISGHVSLYWYRQALGQGPEFLTYFNYEAQQDKSGLPNDRFSAERPEGSISTLTIQRTEQRDSAMYRCTSSSKGNEQFFGPGTRLTVL.